The T cell receptor (beta chain) described here comes from a study of blood T cells in healthy people across ages (dated by TCRdb to the mid-2010s). Looking at the study overall: In model experiments, template switching captured about one uniquely barcoded TCR beta cDNA molecule for every two T cells. To track age-related changes in TCR beta repertoire diversity, the study relied on deep sequencing normalized with unique cDNA molecular identifiers. The donors were split into four age groups: young (average around 15 years), middle-aged (around 40), aged (approximately 60) and long-lived (roughly 86). To avoid experimental bias, donors of different ages were distributed randomly across sequencing lanes. The study analyzed two additional independent replicas of 1 million unique cDNA reads from the same blood draw for two donors, one aged 18 to 29 and one aged 80 or older.

About this clonotype: There is no known antigen for this receptor. One base away lies a much larger clone, so this may be a sequencing read error.

Systemically healthy Caucasian individuals from Russia, 39 in total and aged about 6 to 95 years, were included as donors. Each donor gave ten milliliters of peripheral blood, collected into EDTA-treated Vacutainer tubes. Ficoll-Paque density-gradient centrifugation was used to isolate PBMCs, with at least 6.5 million obtained per sample. Trizol reagent was used to extract total RNA from the PBMCs, yielding at least 6 micrograms per sample. Naive CD45RAhigh/CD27high T cell percentages were measured by flow cytometry on a PBMC aliquot from every donor. Broader findings and caveats from the paper: Bulk unsorted PBMC profiling prevented conclusive comparison of naive and antigen-experienced compartments. Donor CMV infection status was unknown, potentially confounding age-related changes in expanded clonotypes. Estimates of total diversity based on one million sequenced T cells were considered lower bounds and underestimates. There was a strong correlation between observed TCR beta diversity and the percentage of naive T cells measured by flow cytometry. Compared with the aged group, the long-lived group had more naive CD4+ T cells, fewer expanded clones and increased TCR diversity, a pattern suggesting age selection. Observed TCR beta diversity per million T cells fell roughly linearly with age, and a significant reduction was already apparent by age about 43.

The CDR3 sequence holds 16 residues, the cysteine and phenylalanine included. The DNA shown is the 48-base CDR3, in frame from base 1. CDR1 DFQATT and CDR2 SNEGSKA are derived from the germline V gene (reference sequence). Libraries were made using 5' RACE. Sequencing was performed on an Illumina HiSeq 2500. A second roughly 6 to 11 cycle PCR used a sample-barcoded 5' primer and a J-beta primer mix. A template-switch 5' adaptor carrying 12 random nucleotides introduced a unique molecular identifier onto each TCR beta cDNA molecule. Each sample yielded at least 3 million CDR3-containing paired-end reads. First-strand cDNA was synthesized from all RNA with the Mint cDNA synthesis kit, primed by a TRBC-specific oligonucleotide. All cDNA was treated with uracil-DNA glycosylase and then went through a first 18-cycle PCR with the universal primers M1SS and BC2_uni_R. The authors processed their data as follows. For normalization, 1 million high-quality reads, each with a distinct molecular identifier, were randomly selected from each sample. Reads sharing molecular identifiers were discarded rather than binned into consensus sequences. MiTCR, run with a Q25 quality threshold and the strictest error-elimination algorithm, handled CDR3 identification, clonotype clustering and error correction. A nonparametric unseen species model using Euler transformation provided a lower-bound estimate of total TCR beta diversity. The public reads were reanalyzed by TCRdb: fastp trimming at Q25, MiXCR alignment, in-frame beta chains only. A single entry per CDR3 protein holds the most common genes and DNA from its merged rows. TCRdb's processing, not the study's, gives the V and J calls here. The sample yields 550,000 to 700,000 distinct CDR3 sequences; 27% were counted once. The ten largest clones take up about 18% of the sample.

This TCR was recovered from an older woman in good health. This chain joins TRBV20-1 to TRBJ1-2, with TRBD1 as a weak D call on 6 bases. The specimen sequenced was blood. At the DNA level, the sequence is TGCGGTGCTAGAGATGAGGGGGAGGGCGGGGGCTATGGCTACACCTTC. It specifies CGARDEGEGGGYGYTF.